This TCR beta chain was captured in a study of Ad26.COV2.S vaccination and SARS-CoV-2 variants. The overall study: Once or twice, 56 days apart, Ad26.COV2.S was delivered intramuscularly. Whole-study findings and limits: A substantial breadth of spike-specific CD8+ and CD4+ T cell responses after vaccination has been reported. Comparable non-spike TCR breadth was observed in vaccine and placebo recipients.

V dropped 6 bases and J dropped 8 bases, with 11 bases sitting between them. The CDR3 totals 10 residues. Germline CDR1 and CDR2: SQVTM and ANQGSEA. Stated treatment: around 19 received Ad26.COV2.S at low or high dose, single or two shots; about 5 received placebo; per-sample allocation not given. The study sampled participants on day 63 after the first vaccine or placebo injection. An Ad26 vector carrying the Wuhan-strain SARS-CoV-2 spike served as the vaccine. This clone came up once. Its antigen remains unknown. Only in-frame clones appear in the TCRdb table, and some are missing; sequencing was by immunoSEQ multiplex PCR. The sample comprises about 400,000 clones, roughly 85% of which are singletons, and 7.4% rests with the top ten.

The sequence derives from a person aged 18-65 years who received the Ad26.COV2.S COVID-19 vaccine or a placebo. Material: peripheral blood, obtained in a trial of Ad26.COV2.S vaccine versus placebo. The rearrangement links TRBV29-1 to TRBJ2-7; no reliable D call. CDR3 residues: CSVRDNQQYF. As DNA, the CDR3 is TGCAGCGTGAGAGACAACCAGCAGTACTTC.